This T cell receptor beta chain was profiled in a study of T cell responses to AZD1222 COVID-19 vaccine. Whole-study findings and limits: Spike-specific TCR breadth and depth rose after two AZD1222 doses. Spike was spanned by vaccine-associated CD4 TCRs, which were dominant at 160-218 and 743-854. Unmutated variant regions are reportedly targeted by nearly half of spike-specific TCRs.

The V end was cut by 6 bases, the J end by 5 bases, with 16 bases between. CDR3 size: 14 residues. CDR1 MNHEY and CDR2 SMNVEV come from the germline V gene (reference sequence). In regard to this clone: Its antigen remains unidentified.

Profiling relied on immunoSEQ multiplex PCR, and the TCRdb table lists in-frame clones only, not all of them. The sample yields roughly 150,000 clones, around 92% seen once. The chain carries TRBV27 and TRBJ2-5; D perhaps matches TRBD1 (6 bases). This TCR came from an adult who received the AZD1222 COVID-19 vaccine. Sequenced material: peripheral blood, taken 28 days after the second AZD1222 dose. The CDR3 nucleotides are TGTGCCAGCAGCGGCACAGGGCTATGGGAGACCCAGTACTTC. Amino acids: CASSGTGLWETQYF.